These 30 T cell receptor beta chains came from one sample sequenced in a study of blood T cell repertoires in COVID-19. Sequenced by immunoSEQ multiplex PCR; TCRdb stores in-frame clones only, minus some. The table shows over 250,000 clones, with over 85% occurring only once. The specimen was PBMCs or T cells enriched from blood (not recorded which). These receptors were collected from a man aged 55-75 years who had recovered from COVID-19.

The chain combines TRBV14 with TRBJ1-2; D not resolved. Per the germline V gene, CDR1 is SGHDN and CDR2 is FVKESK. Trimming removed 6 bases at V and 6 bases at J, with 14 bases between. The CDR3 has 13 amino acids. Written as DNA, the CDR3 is TGTGCCAGCAGGAGGCATACCTTTGATGGCTACACCTTC. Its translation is CASRRHTFDGYTF.

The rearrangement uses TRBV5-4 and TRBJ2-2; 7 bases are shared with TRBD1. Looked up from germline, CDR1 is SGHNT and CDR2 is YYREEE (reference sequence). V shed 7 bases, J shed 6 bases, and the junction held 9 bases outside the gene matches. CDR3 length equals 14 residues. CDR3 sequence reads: CASGDRVVAGELFF. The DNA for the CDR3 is TGTGCCAGCGGAGACAGGGTGGTTGCCGGGGAGCTGTTTTTT.

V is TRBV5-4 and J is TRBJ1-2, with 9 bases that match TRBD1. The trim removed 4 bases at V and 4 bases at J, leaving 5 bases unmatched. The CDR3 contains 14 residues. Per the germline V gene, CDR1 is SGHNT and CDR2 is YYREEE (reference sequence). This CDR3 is CASSTGTGIYGYTF. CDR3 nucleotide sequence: TGTGCCAGCAGCACCGGGACAGGGATCTATGGCTACACCTTC.

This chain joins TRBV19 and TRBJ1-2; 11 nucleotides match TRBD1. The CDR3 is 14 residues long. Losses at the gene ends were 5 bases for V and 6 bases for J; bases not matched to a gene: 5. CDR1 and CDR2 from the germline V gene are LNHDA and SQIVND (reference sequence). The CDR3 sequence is CASSLGQGADGYTF. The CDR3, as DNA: TGTGCCAGTAGTTTAGGACAGGGGGCAGATGGCTACACCTTC.

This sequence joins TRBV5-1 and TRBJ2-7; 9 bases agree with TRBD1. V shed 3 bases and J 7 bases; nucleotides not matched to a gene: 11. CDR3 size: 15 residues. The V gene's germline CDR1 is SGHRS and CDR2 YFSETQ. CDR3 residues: CASSWGTGTGWEQYF. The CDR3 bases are TGCGCCAGCAGCTGGGGCACCGGGACAGGGTGGGAGCAGTACTTC.

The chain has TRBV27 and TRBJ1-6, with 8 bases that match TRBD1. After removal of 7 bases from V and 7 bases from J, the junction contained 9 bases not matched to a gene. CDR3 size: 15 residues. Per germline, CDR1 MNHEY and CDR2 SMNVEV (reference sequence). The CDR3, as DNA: TGTGCCAGCACCCTTCAGGGACAGGTCAATTCACCCCTCCACTTT. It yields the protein CASTLQGQVNSPLHF.

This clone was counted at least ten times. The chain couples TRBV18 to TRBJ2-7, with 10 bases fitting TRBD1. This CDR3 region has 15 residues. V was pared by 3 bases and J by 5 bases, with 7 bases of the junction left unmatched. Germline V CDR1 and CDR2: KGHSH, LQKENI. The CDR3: CASSPGIGTGDEQYF. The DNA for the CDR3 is TGTGCCAGCTCACCCGGGATTGGGACAGGGGACGAGCAGTACTTC. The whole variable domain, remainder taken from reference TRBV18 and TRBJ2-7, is NAGVMQNPRHLVRRRGQEARLRCSPMKGHSHVYWYRQLPEEGLKFMVYLQKENIIDESGMPKERFSAEFPKEGPSILRIQQVVRGDSAAYFCASSPGIGTGDEQYFGPGTRLTVT.

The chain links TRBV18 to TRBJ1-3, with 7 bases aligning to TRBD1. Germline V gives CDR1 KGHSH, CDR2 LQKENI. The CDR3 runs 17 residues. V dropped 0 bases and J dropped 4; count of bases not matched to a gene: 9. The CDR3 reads CASSPPATGVLGNTIYF. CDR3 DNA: TGTGCCAGCTCACCACCCGCTACAGGGGTGCTAGGAAACACCATATATTTT. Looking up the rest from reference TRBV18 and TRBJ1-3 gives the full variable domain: NAGVMQNPRHLVRRRGQEARLRCSPMKGHSHVYWYRQLPEEGLKFMVYLQKENIIDESGMPKERFSAEFPKEGPSILRIQQVVRGDSAAYFCASSPPATGVLGNTIYFGEGSWLTVV.

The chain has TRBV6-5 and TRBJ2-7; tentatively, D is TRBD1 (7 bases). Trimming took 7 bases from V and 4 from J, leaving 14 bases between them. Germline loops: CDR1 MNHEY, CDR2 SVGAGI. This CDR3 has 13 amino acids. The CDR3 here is CASKGGGKYEQYF. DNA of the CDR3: TGTGCCAGCAAAGGAGGGGGCAAGTACGAGCAGTACTTC.

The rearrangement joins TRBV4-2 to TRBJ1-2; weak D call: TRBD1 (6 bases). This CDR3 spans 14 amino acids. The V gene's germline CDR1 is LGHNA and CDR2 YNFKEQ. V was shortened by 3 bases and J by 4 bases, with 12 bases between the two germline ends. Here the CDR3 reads CASSQADRGYGYTF. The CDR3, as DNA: TGTGCCAGCAGCCAGGCGGACAGAGGCTATGGCTACACCTTC.

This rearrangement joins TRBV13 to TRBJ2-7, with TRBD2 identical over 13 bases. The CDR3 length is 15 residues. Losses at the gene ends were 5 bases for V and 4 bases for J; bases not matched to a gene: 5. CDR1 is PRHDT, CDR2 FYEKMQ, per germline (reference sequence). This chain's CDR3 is CASSQLAGGRYEQYF. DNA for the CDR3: TGTGCCAGCAGCCAACTAGCGGGGGGGCGTTACGAGCAGTACTTC.

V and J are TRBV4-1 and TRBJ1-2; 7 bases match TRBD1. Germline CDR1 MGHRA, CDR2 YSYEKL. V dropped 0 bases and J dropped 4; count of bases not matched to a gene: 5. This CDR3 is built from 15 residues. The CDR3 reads CASSQETGMSYGYTF. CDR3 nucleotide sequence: TGCGCCAGCAGCCAAGAGACAGGGATGAGCTATGGCTACACCTTC.

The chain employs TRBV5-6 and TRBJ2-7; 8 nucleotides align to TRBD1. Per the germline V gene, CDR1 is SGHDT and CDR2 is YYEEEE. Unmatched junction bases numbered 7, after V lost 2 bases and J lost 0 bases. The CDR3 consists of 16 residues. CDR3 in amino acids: CASSFDRGLSSYEQYF. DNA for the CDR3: TGTGCCAGCAGCTTCGACAGGGGTCTGAGCTCCTACGAGCAGTACTTC.

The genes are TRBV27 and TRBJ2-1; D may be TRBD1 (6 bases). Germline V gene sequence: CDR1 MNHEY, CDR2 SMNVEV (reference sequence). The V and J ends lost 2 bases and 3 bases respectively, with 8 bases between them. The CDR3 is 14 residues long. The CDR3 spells CASSLRGHYNEQFF. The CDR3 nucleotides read TGTGCCAGCAGTTTAAGGGGACACTACAATGAGCAGTTCTTC.

The CDR3 region is CASSFRLAGDGSSYNEQFF. The CDR3 DNA follows: TGTGCCAGCAGCTTCCGACTAGCGGGAGATGGGAGCTCCTACAATGAGCAGTTCTTC. The chain links TRBV14 to TRBJ2-1; 12 bases are a match to TRBD2. The J segment lost 0 bases and the V segment lost 5 bases, leaving 11 bases of the junction unmatched. This CDR3 is built from 19 residues. Germline V lookup: CDR1 SGHDN, CDR2 FVKESK.

The CDR3 region has the DNA TGTGCCAGCTCACCATCAGGGGGAAGCAATCAGCCCCAGCATTTT. Translation: CASSPSGGSNQPQHF. The rearrangement joins TRBV18 to TRBJ1-5, with TRBD1 identical over 7 bases. CDR3 length: 15 residues. After removal of 2 bases from V and 1 base from J, the junction contained 2 bases not matched to a gene. Germline-derived CDR1 and CDR2 are KGHSH and LQKENI.

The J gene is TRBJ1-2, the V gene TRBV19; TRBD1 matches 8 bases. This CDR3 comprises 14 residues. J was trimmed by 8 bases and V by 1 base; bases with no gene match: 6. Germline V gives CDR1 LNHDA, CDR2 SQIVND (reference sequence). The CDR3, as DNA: TGTGCCAGTAGTATAGGGACAGGGAGGCTCGGCTACACCTTC. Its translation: CASSIGTGRLGYTF.

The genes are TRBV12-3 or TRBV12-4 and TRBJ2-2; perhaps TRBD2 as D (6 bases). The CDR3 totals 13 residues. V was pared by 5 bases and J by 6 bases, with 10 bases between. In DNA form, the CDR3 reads TGTGCCAGCAGTCCAGGACTATCCGGGGAGCTGTTTTTT. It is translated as CASSPGLSGELFF.

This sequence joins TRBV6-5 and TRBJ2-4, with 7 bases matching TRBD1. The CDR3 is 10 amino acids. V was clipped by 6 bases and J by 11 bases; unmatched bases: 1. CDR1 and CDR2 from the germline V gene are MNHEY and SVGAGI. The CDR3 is CASRGTVQYF. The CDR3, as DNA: TGTGCCAGCAGAGGGACAGTTCAGTACTTC.

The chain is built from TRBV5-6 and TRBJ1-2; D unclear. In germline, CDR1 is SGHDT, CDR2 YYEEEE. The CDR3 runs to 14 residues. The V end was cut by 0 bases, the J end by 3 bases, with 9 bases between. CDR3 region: CASSLAESYYGYTF. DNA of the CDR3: TGTGCCAGCAGCTTGGCCGAGAGTTACTATGGCTACACCTTC.

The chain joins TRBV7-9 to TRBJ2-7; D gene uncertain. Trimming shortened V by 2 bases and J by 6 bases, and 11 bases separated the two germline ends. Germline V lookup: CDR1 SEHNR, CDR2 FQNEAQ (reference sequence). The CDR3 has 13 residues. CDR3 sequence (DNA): TGTGCCAGCAGCTTAACCACAGCAACCGAGCAGTACTTC. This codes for CASSLTTATEQYF.

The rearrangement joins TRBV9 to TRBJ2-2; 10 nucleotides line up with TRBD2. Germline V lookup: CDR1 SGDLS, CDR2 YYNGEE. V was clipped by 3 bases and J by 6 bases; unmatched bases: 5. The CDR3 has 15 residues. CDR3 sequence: CASSGRLAGAGELFF. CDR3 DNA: TGTGCCAGCAGCGGCAGACTAGCGGGTGCCGGGGAGCTGTTTTTT.

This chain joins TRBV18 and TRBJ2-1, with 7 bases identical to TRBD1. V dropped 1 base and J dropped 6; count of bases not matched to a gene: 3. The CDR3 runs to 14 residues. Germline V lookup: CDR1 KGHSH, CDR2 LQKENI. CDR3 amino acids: CASSPQSGGNEQFF. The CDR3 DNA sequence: TGTGCCAGCTCACCACAGTCAGGGGGCAATGAGCAGTTCTTC. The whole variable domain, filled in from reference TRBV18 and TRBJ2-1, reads NAGVMQNPRHLVRRRGQEARLRCSPMKGHSHVYWYRQLPEEGLKFMVYLQKENIIDESGMPKERFSAEFPKEGPSILRIQQVVRGDSAAYFCASSPQSGGNEQFFGPGTRLTVL.

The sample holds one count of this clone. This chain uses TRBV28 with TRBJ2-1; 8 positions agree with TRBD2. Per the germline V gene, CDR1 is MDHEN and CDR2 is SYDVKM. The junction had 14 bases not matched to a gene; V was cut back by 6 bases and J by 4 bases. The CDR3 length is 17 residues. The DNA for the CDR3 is TGTGCCAGCAGAGAAATAGCGGGGCCGAAACCATACAATGAGCAGTTCTTC. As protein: CASREIAGPKPYNEQFF.

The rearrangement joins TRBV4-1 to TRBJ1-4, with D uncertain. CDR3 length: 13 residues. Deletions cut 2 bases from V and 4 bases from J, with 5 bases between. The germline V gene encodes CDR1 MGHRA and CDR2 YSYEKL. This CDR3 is CASSQIINEKLFF. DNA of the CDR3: TGCGCCAGCAGCCAAATCATTAATGAAAAACTGTTTTTT.

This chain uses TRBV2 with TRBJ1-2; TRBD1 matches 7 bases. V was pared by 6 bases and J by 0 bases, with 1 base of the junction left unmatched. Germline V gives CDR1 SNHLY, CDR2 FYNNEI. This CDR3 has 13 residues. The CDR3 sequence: CASRDRPNYGYTF. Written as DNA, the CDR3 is TGTGCCAGCAGGGACAGGCCTAACTATGGCTACACCTTC.

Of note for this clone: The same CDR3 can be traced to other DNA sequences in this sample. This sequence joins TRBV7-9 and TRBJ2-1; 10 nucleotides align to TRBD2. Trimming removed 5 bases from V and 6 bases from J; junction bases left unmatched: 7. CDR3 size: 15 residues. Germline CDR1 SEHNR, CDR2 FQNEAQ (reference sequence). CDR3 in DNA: TGTGCCAGCAGCCCAAGCGGGAGGGCCGGCAATGAGCAGTTCTTC. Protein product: CASSPSGRAGNEQFF.

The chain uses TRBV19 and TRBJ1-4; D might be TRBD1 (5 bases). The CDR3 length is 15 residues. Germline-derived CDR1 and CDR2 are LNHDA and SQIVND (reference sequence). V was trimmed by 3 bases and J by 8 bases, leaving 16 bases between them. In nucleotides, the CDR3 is TGTGCCAGTAGTATTATCGGCAGGGATCGGGAAAAACTGTTTTTT. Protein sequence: CASSIIGRDREKLFF.

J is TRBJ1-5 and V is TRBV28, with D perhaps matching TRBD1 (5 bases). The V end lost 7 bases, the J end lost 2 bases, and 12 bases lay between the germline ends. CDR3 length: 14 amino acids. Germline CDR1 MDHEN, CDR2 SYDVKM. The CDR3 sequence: CASKGELGNQPQHF. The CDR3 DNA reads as TGTGCCAGCAAAGGGGAATTGGGCAATCAGCCCCAGCATTTT.

The CDR3 nucleotides read TGTGCTAGTGGTTTGCGCAGGGACACCGGGGAGCTGTTTTTT. It codes for CASGLRRDTGELFF. The chain links TRBV12-5 to TRBJ2-2, with D possibly being TRBD1 (5 bases). V lost 2 bases and J lost 3, with 7 bases in between. This CDR3 contains 14 residues. The germline gives CDR1 LGHNT, CDR2 FRNRAP.